The T cell receptor beta chain described here comes from a study of cytomegalovirus exposure and HLA in healthy donors. Worth noting for this clone: What it recognizes is unknown.

The length of the CDR3 is 16 residues. The V and J ends lost 0 bases and 5 bases, in that order; junction bases with no gene match: 5. Germline loops: CDR1 MNHEY, CDR2 SVGAGI. Study-level points and caveats: Later analysis associated a missense DCLRE1C variant with TCR beta V- and J-gene trimming. Earlier analysis looked at TCR beta V segments, and most were productive about 87% or about 30% of the time.

The PCR contained 60 Vbeta and 13 Jbeta primers. Only in-frame clones appear in the TCRdb table, and some are missing; sequencing was by immunoSEQ multiplex PCR. The sample comprises some 120,000 clones, around 77% of which are singletons, and 9.5% to 15% rests with the top ten. The rearrangement joins TRBV6-5 to TRBJ2-1, with 9 nucleotides matching TRBD2. The sequencing input was PBMCs. This TCR was sampled from a woman aged 40 to 50 in good health and CMV-seropositive. This CDR3 reads CASSYSGASGNNEQFF. CDR3 sequence (DNA): TGTGCCAGCAGTTACTCAGGGGCTAGCGGGAACAATGAGCAGTTCTTC.